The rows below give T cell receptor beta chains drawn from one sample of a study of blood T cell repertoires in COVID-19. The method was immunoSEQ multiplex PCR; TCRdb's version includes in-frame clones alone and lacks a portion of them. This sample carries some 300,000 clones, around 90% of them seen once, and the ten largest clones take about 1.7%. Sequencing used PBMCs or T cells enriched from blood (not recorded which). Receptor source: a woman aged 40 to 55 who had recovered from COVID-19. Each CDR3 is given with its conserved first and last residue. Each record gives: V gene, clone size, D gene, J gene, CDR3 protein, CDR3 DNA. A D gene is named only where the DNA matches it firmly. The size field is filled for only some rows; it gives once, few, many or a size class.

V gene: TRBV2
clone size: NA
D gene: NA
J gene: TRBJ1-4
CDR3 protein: CASIRESNEKLFF
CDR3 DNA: TGTGCCAGCATTCGGGAGTCAAATGAAAAACTGTTTTTT

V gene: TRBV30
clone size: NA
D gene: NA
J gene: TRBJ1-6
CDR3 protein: CAWTLKHSSYNSPLHF
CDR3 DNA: TGTGCCTGGACCCTAAAACACAGCTCCTATAATTCACCCCTCCACTTT

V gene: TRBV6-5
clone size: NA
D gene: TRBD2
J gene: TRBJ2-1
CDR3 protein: CASSYNWAGGNEQFF
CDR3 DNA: TGTGCCAGCAGTTATAATTGGGCGGGGGGCAATGAGCAGTTCTTC

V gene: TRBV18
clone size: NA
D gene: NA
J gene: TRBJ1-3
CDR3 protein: CASSPPGGGGSGNTIYF
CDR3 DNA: TGTGCCAGCTCACCACCGGGCGGGGGAGGCTCTGGAAACACCATATATTTT

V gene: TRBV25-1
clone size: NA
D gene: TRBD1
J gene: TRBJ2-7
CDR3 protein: CASSVDRGEGYEQYF
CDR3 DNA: TGTGCCAGCAGTGTCGACAGGGGCGAGGGCTACGAGCAGTACTTC

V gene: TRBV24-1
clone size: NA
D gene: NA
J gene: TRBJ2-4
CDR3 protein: CATSDGSAKNIQYF
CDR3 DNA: TGTGCCACCAGTGATGGCTCAGCCAAAAACATTCAGTACTTC

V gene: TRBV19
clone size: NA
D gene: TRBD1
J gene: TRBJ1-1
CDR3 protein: CASSMGTGGREAFF
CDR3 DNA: TGTGCCAGTAGTATGGGGACAGGGGGCCGGGAAGCTTTCTTT

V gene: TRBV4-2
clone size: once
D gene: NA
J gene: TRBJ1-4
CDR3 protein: CASSQDLEGGKLFF
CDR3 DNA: TGTGCCAGCAGCCAAGATTTGGAGGGTGGAAAACTGTTTTTT

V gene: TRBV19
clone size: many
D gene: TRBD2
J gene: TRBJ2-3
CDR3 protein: CASSVLAGGSTDTQYF
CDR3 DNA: TGTGCCAGTAGTGTGCTAGCGGGGGGAAGCACAGATACGCAGTATTTT

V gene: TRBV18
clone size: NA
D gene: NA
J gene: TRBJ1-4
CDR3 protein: CASSNRSTGSRNEKLFF
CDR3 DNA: TGTGCCAGCTCCAATCGGTCCACGGGATCTCGTAATGAAAAACTGTTTTTT

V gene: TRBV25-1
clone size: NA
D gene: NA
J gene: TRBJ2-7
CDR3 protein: CASSEAGSSYEQYF
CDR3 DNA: TGTGCCAGCAGTGAAGCCGGGAGCTCCTACGAGCAGTACTTC

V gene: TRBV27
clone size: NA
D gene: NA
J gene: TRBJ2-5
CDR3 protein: CASSLTAGAWETQYF
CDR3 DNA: TGTGCCAGCAGTTTAACGGCGGGGGCCTGGGAGACCCAGTACTTC

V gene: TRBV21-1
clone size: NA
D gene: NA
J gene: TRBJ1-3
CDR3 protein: CASSKVPVRVTGNTIYF
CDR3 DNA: TGTGCCAGCAGCAAAGTGCCGGTGAGGGTTACTGGAAACACCATATATTTT

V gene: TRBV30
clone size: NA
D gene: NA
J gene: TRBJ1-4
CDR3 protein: CAWGFGGSEKLFF
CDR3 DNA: TGTGCCTGGGGCTTTGGGGGCAGTGAAAAACTGTTTTTT

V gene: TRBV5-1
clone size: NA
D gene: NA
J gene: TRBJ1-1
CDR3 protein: CASSLFGPNTEAFF
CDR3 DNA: TGCGCCAGCAGCTTGTTTGGCCCGAACACTGAAGCTTTCTTT

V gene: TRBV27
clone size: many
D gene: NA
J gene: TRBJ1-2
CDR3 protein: CATRPAGYPGIYTF
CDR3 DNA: TGTGCCACCAGACCCGCAGGATACCCAGGGATCTACACCTTC

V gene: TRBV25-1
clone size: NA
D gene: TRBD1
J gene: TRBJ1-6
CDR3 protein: CASSSDRGNSPLHF
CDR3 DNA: TGTGCCAGCAGCTCGGACAGGGGTAATTCACCCCTCCACTTT

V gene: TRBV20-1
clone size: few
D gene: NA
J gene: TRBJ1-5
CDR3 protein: CSASPGGGGNQPQHF
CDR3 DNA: TGCAGTGCTAGTCCAGGCGGGGGAGGCAATCAGCCCCAGCATTTT

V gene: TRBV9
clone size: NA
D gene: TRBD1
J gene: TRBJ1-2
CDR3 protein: CASSLRDRPYGYTF
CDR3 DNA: TGTGCCAGCAGCTTGCGGGACAGGCCCTATGGCTACACCTTC

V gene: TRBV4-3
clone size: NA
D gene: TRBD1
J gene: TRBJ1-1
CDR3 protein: CASSQVTGTGKAEAFF
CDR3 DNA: TGCGCCAGCAGCCAAGTAACCGGGACAGGGAAGGCTGAAGCTTTCTTT

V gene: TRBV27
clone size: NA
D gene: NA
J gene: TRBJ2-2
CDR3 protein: CASSPHAIGSETGELFF
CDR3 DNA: TGTGCCAGCAGTCCACATGCCATCGGGAGCGAAACCGGGGAGCTGTTTTTT

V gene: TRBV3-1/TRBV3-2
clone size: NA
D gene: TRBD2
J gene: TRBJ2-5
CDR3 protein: CASSQDHVEREIEETQYF
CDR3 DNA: TGTGCCAGCAGCCAAGATCATGTGGAGCGGGAGATAGAAGAGACCCAGTACTTC

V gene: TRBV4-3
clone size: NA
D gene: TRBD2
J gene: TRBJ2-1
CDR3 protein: CASSQDRGAGTTSTNEQFF
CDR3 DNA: TGCGCCAGCAGCCAAGATCGAGGGGCCGGGACTACTAGTACGAATGAGCAGTTCTTC

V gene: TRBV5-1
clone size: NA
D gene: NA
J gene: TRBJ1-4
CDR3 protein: CASSLIGRLNEKLFF
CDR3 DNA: TGCGCCAGCAGCTTGATAGGGAGACTTAATGAAAAACTGTTTTTT

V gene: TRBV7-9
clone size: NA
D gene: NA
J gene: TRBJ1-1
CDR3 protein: CASSQQRAGHTEAFF
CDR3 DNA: TGTGCCAGCAGCCAACAAAGGGCAGGGCACACTGAAGCTTTCTTT

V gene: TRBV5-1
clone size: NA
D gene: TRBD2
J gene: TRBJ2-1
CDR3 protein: CASSWSGGSGGNEQFF
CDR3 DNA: TGCGCCAGCAGCTGGAGCGGCGGCTCGGGGGGGAATGAGCAGTTCTTC

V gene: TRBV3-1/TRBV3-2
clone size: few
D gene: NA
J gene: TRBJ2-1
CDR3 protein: CASRGGWLNEQFF
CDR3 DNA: TGTGCCAGCCGCGGGGGCTGGCTCAATGAGCAGTTCTTC

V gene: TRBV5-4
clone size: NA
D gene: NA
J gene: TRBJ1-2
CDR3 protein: CASSLGGSATSDYGYTF
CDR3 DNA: TGTGCCAGCAGCTTAGGGGGATCTGCGACATCGGACTATGGCTACACCTTC

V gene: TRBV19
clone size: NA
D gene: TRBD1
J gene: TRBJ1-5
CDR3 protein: CASSGGSGQVLNSNQPQHF
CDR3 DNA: TGTGCCAGTAGTGGCGGGTCGGGACAGGTTCTTAATAGCAATCAGCCCCAGCATTTT

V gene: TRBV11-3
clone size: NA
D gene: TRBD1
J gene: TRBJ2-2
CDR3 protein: CASSPQGVLTGELFF
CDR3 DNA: TGTGCCAGCAGCCCCCAGGGGGTGTTAACCGGGGAGCTGTTTTTT

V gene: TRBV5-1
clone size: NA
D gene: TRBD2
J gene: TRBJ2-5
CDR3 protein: CASSLVRGGRETQYF
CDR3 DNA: TGCGCCAGCAGCTTGGTCCGCGGGGGAAGAGAGACCCAGTACTTC

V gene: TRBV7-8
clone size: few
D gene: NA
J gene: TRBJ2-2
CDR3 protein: CASSLETVVYGGELFF
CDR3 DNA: TGTGCCAGCAGCTTAGAGACAGTGGTTTATGGCGGGGAGCTGTTTTTT

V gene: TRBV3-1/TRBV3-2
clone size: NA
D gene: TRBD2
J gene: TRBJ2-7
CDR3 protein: CASSQEVAGFEQYF
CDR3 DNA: TGTGCCAGCAGCCAAGAGGTAGCGGGTTTTGAGCAGTACTTC

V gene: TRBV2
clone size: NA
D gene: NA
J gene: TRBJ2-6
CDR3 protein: CASRSSGANVLTF
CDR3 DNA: TGTGCCAGTAGGAGCTCTGGGGCCAACGTCCTGACTTTC

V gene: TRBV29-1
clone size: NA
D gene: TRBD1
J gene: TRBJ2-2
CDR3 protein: CSGGTAGELFF
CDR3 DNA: TGCAGCGGGGGGACAGCCGGGGAGCTGTTTTTT

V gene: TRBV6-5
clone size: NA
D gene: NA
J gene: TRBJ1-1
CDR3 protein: CASSYSIAGEGEAFF
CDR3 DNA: TGTGCCAGCAGTTACTCGATCGCGGGGGAAGGTGAAGCTTTCTTT

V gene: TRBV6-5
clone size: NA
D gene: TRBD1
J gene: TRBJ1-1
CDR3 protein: CASSYRKGAVGTEAFF
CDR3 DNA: TGTGCCAGCAGTTACAGGAAGGGGGCCGTCGGCACTGAAGCTTTCTTT

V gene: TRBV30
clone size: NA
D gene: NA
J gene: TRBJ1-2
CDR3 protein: CAWSVLNYGYTF
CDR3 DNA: TGTGCCTGGAGTGTCCTAAACTATGGCTACACCTTC

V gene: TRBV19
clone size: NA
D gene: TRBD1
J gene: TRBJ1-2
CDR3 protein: CASSTSGTGGLYGYTF
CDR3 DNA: TGTGCCAGTAGTACTTCCGGGACAGGGGGCTTATATGGCTACACCTTC

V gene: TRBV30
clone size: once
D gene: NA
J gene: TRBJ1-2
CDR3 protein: CAWSASQEGYTF
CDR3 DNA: TGTGCCTGGAGTGCTTCACAAGAAGGCTACACCTTC

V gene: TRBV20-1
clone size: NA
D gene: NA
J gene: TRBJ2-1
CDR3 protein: CSARGGSEQFF
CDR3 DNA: TGCAGTGCTAGAGGAGGCAGTGAGCAGTTCTTC

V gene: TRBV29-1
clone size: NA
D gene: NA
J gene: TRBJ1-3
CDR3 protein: CSVETRVRRNTIYF
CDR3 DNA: TGCAGCGTTGAAACGCGGGTCCGACGAAACACCATATATTTT

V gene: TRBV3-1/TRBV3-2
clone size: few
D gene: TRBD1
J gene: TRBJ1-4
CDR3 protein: CASSQVIGQDQSEKLFF
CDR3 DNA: TGTGCCAGCAGCCAAGTTATTGGACAGGACCAGTCTGAGAAACTGTTTTTT

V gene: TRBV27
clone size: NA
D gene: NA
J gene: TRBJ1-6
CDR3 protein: CASSFNGRREVHF
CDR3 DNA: TGTGCCAGCAGTTTTAACGGCCGCCGTGAGGTCCACTTT

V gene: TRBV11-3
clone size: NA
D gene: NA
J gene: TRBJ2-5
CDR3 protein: CASSLGNQETQYF
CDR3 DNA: TGTGCCAGCAGCTTGGGCAACCAAGAGACCCAGTACTTC

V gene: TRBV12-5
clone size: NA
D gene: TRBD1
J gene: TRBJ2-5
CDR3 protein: CASGLVLSSGGVGETQYF
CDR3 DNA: TGTGCTAGTGGTTTGGTACTATCGTCAGGGGGCGTGGGGGAGACCCAGTACTTC

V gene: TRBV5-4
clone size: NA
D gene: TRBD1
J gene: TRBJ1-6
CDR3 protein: CASSPRDRTPLHF
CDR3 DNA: TGTGCCAGCAGCCCAAGGGACAGGACTCCCCTCCACTTT

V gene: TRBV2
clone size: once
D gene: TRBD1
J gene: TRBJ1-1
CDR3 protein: CAGRQGVYTEAFF
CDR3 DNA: TGTGCCGGCCGACAGGGAGTGTACACTGAAGCTTTCTTT

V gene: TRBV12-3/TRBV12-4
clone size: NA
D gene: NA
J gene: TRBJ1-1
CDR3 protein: CASSPRNTEAFF
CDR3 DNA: TGTGCCAGCAGTCCCCGGAACACTGAAGCTTTCTTT

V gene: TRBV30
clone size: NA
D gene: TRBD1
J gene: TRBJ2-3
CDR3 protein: CAWSGGQGLSTDTQYF
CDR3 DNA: TGTGCCTGGAGTGGGGGACAGGGGCTCAGCACAGATACGCAGTATTTT

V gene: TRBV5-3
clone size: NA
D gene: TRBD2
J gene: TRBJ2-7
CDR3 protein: CARSLGGTSGRPCYEQYF
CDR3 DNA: TGTGCCAGAAGCTTGGGGGGGACTAGCGGGAGGCCCTGCTACGAGCAGTACTTC

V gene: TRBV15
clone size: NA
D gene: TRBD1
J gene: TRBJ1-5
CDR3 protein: CATSRLAGQGLQPQHF
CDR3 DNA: TGTGCCACCAGCAGACTCGCCGGACAGGGTTTGCAGCCCCAGCATTTT

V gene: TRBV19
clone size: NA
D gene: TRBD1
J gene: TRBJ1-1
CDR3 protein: CASSTGGGEAFF
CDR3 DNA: TGTGCCAGTAGTACAGGGGGAGGTGAAGCTTTCTTT

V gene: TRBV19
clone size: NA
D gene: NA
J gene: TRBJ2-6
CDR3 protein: CASSLGANVLTF
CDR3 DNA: TGTGCCAGTAGTTTAGGGGCCAACGTCCTGACTTTC

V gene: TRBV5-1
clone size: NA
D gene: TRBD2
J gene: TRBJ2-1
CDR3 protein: CASTPGLAGGYNEQFF
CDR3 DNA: TGCGCCAGCACCCCGGGACTAGCGGGAGGGTACAATGAGCAGTTCTTC

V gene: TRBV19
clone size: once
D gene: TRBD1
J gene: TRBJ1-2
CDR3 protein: CASRTGATHGYTF
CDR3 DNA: TGTGCCAGTAGGACAGGGGCCACACATGGCTACACCTTC

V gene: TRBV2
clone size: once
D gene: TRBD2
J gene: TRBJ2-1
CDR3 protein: CASSELFGAGEDEQFF
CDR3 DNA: TGTGCCAGCAGTGAACTTTTTGGAGCGGGGGAGGATGAGCAGTTCTTC

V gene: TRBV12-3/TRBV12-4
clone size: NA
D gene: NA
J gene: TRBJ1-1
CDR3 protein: CASSFGRVEAFF
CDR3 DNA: TGTGCCAGCAGTTTTGGCAGGGTGGAAGCTTTCTTT

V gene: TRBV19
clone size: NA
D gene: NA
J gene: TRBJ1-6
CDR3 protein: CASSIFRDNSPLHF
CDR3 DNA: TGTGCCAGTAGTATTTTCAGGGATAATTCACCCCTCCACTTT

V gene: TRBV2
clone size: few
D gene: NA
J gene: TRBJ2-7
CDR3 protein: CASSLAPLGEQYF
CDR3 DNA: TGTGCCAGCAGCCTAGCCCCTTTGGGGGAGCAGTACTTC